The source of this TCR beta chain is a study of naive and memory T cell subsets. Study results and caveats: A few larger clonotypes appeared in naive repertoires, especially CD8, possibly memory cells re-expressing CD45RA.

The beta constant-region primer was an equimolar mix of two oligonucleotides covering TRBC1 and TRBC2. Four rounds of PCR amplified the ligated cDNA using nested alpha and beta constant-region primers plus SP2. TCRdb independently ran MiXCR on the UMI-ligation and nested PCR reads; one entry per CDR3 protein. The sample carries 150,000 or so distinct CDR3 sequences, about 23% recorded once. On this clonotype: Its specificity is unknown.

Overnight CMV lysate stimulation of fresh PBMCs defined donor CMV status by CD4+ IFNgamma. Sequential positive selection took CD4 T cells first, then CD8 T cells. The CDR3 spans 15 residues. CDR1 is SGHTA, CDR2 FQGNSA, per germline. Trimming took 1 base from V and 4 from J, leaving 11 bases between them. Sequencing used naive CD4+ T cells from blood. The chain combines TRBV7-2 with TRBJ1-3, with D possibly matching TRBD1 (5 bases). This clonotype originated in a human donor in good health. The CDR3 loop reads CASSLGPGSGNTIYF. DNA of the CDR3: TGTGCCAGCAGCTTAGGTCCAGGGTCCGGAAACACCATATATTTT.